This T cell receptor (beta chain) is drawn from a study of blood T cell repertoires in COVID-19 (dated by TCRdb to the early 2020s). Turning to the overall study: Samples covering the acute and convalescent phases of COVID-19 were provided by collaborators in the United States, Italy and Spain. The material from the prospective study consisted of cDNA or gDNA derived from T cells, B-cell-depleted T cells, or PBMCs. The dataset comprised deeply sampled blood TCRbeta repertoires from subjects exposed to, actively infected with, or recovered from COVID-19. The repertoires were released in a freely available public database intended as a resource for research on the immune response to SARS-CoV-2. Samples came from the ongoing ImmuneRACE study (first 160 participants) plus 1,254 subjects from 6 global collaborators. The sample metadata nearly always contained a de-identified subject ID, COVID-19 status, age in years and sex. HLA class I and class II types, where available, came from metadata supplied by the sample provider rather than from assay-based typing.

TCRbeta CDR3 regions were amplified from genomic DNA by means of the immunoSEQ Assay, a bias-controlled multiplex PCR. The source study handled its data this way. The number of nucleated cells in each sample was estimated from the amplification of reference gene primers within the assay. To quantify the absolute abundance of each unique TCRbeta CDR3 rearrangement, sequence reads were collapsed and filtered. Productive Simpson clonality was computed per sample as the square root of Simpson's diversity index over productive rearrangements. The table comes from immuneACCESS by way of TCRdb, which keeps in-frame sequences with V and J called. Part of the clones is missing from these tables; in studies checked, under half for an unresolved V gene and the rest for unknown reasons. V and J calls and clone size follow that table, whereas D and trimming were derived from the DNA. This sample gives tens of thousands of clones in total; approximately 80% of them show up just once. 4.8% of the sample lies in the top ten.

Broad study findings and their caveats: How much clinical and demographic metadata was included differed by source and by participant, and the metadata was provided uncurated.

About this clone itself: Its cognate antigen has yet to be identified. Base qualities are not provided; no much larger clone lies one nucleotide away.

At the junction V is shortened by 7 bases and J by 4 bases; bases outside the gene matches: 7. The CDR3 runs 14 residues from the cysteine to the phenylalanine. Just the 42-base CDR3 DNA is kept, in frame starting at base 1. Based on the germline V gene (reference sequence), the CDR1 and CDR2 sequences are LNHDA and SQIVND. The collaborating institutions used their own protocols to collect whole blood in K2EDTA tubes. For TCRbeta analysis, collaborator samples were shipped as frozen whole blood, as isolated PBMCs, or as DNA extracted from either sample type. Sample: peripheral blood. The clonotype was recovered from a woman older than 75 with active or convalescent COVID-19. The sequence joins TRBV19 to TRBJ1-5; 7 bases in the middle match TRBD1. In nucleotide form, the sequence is TGTGCCAGTAACACGGGACAGATAAATCAGCCCCAGCATTTT. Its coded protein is CASNTGQINQPQHF.